The clone carrying this T cell receptor beta chain was picked up a small number of times. These data are taken from a study of shared clonotypes between healthy human individuals. Overall study context: Contributing individuals were two females and a few males aged 18 to 49. Per-donor plates numbered three CD4 naive, three CD4 memory, two CD8 naive and one CD8 memory.

Here immunoSEQ multiplex PCR was the method, and the copy in TCRdb shows in-frame clones only, minus some. The table has about 2.5 million clones, 80% to 95% seen once; the top ten hold 0.37%. J lost 1 base, V lost 6 bases, and 4 bases had no gene match. The CDR3 runs to 14 residues. Germline assignment: CDR1 LNHDA and CDR2 SQIVND (reference sequence). The gene calls are TRBV19 and TRBJ1-1; 8 bases map to TRBD1. The clonotype originates from a man aged 18 to 35 in good health. Some clones in this sample may be carry-over from other donors' samples. Source material: naive CD4+ T cells from PBMCs. Subset of the sample: CD45RA+ positively selected. The CDR3 loop reads CASRDRGSNTEAFF. CDR3 nucleotide sequence: TGTGCCAGTAGAGACAGGGGATCGAACACTGAAGCTTTCTTT.